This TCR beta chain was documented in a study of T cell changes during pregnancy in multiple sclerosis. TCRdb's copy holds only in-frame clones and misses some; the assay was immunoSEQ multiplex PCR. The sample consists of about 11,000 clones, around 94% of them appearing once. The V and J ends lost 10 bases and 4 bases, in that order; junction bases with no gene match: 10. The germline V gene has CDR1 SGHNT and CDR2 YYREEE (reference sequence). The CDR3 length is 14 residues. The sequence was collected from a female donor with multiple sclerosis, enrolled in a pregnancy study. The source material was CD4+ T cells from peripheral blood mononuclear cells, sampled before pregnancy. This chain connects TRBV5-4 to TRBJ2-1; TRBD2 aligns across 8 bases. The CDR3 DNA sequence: TGTGCCCCAGGGGTAGCGGGGAGTTACAATGAGCAGTTCTTC. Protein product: CAPGVAGSYNEQFF. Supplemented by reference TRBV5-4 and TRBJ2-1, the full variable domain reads ETGVTQSPTHLIKTRGQQVTLRCSSQSGHNTVSWYQQALGQGPQFIFQYYREEENGRGNFPPRFSGLQFPNYSSELNVNALELDDSALYLCAPGVAGSYNEQFFGPGTRLTVL.